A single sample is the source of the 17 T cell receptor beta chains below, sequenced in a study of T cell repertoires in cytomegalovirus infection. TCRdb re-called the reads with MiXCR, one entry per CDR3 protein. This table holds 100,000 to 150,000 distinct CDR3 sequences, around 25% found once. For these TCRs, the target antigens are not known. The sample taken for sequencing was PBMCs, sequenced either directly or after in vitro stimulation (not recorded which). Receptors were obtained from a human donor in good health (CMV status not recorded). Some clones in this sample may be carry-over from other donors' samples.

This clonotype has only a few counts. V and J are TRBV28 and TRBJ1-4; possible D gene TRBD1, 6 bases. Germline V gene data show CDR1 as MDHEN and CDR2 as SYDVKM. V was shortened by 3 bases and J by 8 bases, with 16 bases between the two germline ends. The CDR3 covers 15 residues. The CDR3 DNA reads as TGTGCCAGCAGTTTCGAACAGGGAAGAGGAGAAAAACTGTTTTTT. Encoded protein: CASSFEQGRGEKLFF.

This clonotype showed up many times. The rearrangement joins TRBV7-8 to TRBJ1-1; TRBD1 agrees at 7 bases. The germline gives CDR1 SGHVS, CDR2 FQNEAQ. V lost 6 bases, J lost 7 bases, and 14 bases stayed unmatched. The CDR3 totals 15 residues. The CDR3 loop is CASSSTSARGVEAFF. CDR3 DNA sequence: TGTGCCAGCAGTTCCACGTCGGCCAGGGGGGTTGAAGCTTTCTTT.

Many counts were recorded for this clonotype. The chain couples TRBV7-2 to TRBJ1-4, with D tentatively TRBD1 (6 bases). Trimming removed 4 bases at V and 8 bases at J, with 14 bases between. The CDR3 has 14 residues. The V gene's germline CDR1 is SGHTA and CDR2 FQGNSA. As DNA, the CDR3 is TGTGCCAGCAGCTCCTGGACAGAAAGGGAAAAACTGTTTTTT. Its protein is CASSSWTEREKLFF.

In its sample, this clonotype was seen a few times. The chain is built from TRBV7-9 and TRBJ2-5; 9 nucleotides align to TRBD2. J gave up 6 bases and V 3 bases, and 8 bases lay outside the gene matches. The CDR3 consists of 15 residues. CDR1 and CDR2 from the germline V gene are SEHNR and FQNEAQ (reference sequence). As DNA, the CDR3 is TGTGCCAGCAGCTTTATGAGCGGGGGGCAGAAGACCCAGTACTTC. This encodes CASSFMSGGQKTQYF.

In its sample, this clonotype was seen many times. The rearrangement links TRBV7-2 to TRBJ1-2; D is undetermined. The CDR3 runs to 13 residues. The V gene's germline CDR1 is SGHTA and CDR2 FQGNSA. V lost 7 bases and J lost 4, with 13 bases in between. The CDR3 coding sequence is TGTGCCAGCACCCTGGTTCGGACCTATGGCTACACCTTC. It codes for CASTLVRTYGYTF.

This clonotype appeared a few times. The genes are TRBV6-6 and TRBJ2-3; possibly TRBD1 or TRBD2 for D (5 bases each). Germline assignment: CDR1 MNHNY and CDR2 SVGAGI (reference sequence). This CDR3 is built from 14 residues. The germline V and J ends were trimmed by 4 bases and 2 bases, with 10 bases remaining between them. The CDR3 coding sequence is TGTGCCAGCAGTTCCTGGGGGATCACAGATACGCAGTATTTT. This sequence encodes CASSSWGITDTQYF.

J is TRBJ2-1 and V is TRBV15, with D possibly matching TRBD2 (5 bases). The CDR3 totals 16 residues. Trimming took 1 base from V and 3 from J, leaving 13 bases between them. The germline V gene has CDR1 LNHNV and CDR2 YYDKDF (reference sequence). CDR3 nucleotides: TGTGCCACCAGCAGAGTGATTGGCGGGCTCTACAATGAGCAGTTCTTC. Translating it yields CATSRVIGGLYNEQFF.

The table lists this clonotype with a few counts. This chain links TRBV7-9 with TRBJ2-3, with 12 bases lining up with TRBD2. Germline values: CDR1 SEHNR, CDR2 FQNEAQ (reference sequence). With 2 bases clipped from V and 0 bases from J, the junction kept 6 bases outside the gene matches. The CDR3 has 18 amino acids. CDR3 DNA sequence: TGTGCCAGCAGCTTAAATTCTGGACTAGCGGGAAGCACAGATACGCAGTATTTT. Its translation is CASSLNSGLAGSTDTQYF.

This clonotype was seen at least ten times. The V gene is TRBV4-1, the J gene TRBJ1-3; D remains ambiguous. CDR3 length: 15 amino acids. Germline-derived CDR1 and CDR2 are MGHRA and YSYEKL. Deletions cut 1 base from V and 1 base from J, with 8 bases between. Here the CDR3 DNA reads TGCGCCAGCAGCCAAGTGAGGCCATCTGGAAACACCATATATTTT. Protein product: CASSQVRPSGNTIYF.

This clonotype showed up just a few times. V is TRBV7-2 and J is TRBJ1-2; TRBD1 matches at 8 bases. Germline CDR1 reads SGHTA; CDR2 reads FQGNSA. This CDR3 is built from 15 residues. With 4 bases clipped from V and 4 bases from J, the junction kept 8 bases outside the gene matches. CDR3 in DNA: TGTGCCAGCAGCTCCGGACAGGGCGGGAGCTATGGCTACACCTTC. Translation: CASSSGQGGSYGYTF.

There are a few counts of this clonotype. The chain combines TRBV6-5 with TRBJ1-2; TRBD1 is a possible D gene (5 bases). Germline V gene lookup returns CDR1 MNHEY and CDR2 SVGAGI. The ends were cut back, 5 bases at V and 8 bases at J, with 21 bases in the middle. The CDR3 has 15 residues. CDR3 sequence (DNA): TGTGCCAGCAGTCCTTATGCCGGGACCCTTGGGGGCTACACCTTC. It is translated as CASSPYAGTLGGYTF.

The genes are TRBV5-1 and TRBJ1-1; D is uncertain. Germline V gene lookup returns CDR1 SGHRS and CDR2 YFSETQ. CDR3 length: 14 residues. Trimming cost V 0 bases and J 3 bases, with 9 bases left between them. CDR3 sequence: CASSLVGIYTEAFF. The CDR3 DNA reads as TGCGCCAGCAGCTTGGTAGGCATTTACACTGAAGCTTTCTTT. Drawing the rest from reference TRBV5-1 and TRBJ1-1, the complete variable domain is KAGVTQTPRYLIKTRGQQVTLSCSPISGHRSVSWYQQTPGQGLQFLFEYFSETQRNKGNFPGRFSGRQFSNSRSEMNVSTLELGDSALYLCASSLVGIYTEAFFGQGTRLTVV.

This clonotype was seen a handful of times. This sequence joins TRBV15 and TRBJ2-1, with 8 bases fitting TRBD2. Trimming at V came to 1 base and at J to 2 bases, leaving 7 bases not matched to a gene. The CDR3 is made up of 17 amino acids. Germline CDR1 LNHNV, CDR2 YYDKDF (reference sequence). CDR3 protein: CATSRVPVAGTYNEQFF. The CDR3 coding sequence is TGTGCCACCAGCAGAGTACCTGTAGCGGGGACCTACAATGAGCAGTTCTTC.

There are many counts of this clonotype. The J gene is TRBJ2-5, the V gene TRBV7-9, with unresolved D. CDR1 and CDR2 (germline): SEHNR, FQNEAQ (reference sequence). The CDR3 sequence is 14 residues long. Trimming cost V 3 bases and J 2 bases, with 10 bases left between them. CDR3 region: CASSFPTAQETQYF. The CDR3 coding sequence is TGTGCCAGCAGCTTTCCGACGGCACAAGAGACCCAGTACTTC.

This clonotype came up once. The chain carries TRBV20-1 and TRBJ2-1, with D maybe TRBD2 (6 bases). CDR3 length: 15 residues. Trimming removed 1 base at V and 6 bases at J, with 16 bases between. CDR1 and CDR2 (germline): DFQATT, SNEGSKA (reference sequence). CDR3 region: CSARVRQGGSNEQFF. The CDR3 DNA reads TGCAGTGCTAGAGTTCGTCAGGGAGGAAGCAATGAGCAGTTCTTC.

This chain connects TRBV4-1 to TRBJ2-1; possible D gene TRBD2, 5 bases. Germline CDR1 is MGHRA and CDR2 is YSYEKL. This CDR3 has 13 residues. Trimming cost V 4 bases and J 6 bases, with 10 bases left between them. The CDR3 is CASSPVSVNEQFF. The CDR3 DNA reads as TGCGCCAGCAGCCCCGTTAGCGTCAATGAGCAGTTCTTC.

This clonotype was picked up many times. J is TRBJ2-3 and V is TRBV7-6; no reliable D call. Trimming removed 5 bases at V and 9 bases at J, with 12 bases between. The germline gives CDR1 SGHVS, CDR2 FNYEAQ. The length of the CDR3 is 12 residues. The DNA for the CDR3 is TGTGCCAGCAGCCCGGACGGGTCGACGCAGTATTTT. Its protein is CASSPDGSTQYF.